Shown below are 20 T cell receptor beta chains from a single sample sequenced in a study of blood T cell repertoires in COVID-19. TCRdb keeps only in-frame clones here, not all; method: immunoSEQ multiplex PCR. This sample has 85,000 to 90,000 clones, with around 80% found just once. Sequences were obtained from peripheral blood. All receptors come from a woman older than 75 with acute or convalescent COVID-19.

The J gene is TRBJ2-7, the V gene TRBV7-8, with D maybe TRBD1 (5 bases). This CDR3 has 14 residues. Germline V gene sequence: CDR1 SGHVS, CDR2 FQNEAQ. Trimming left V 1 base short and J 3 bases short, with 10 bases between. Written as DNA, the CDR3 is TGTGCCAGCAGCTTAGGAAGACAGAACTACGAGCAGTACTTC. Translated: CASSLGRQNYEQYF. The full variable domain, its missing parts supplied by reference TRBV7-8 and TRBJ2-7, is GAGVSQSPRYKVAKRGQDVALRCDPISGHVSLFWYQQALGQGPEFLTYFQNEAQLDKSGLPSDRFFAERPEGSVSTLKIQRTQQEDSAVYLCASSLGRQNYEQYFGPGTRLTVT.

This clone is a singleton in its sample. V is TRBV28 and J is TRBJ2-7; 8 bases map to TRBD2. The CDR3 loop spans 14 amino acids. The V and J ends lost 4 bases and 3 bases, in that order; junction bases with no gene match: 5. The germline CDR1 and CDR2 sequences are MDHEN and SYDVKM. For the CDR3, the DNA is TGTGCCAGCAGTTCCGTAGCGGGATACTACGAGCAGTACTTC. Protein sequence: CASSSVAGYYEQYF.

The rearrangement joins TRBV10-3 to TRBJ1-1; 7 bases are shared with TRBD1. The CDR3 extends over 13 amino acids. The V gene's germline CDR1 is ENHRY and CDR2 SYGVKD. V dropped 7 bases and J dropped 1; count of bases not matched to a gene: 3. DNA of the CDR3: TGTGCCATCAAAACAGGGGCGAACACTGAAGCTTTCTTT. The encoded protein is CAIKTGANTEAFF.

This rearrangement joins TRBV6-1 to TRBJ1-2; D not resolved. The CDR3 runs to 12 residues. Trimming pared 2 bases from V and 14 bases from J, leaving 15 bases between. CDR1 and CDR2 from the germline V gene are MNHNS and SASEGT. The CDR3 DNA follows: TGTGCCAGCAGTGAACTCGGAGCCTTCTTAACCTTC. This translates into CASSELGAFLTF.

This clone came up a few times. This chain joins TRBV3-1 (or the pseudogene TRBV3-2) and TRBJ1-2; 8 bases fit TRBD1. The V segment lost 0 bases and the J segment 6 bases; nucleotides outside the gene matches: 0. The CDR3 runs to 13 residues. CDR1 is LGHDT, CDR2 YNNKEL, per germline (reference sequence). The CDR3 loop is CASSQDRGHGYTF. The CDR3 coding sequence is TGTGCCAGCAGCCAAGACAGGGGGCATGGCTACACCTTC.

In regard to this clone: Relative to the germline gene, one junction end is altered; a read error may explain this. V gene TRBV27 combines with J gene TRBJ2-1, with 8 bases that match TRBD1. Germline V gene sequence: CDR1 MNHEY, CDR2 SMNVEV (reference sequence). This CDR3 has 13 residues. In DNA, the CDR3 is TGTGCCAGCAGTTCGAACGGACAGGGCTTCATGATCTTC. The encoded protein is CASSSNGQGFMIF.

This clone was recorded a few times. The V gene is TRBV4-1, the J gene TRBJ2-1, with D possibly matching TRBD2 (6 bases). CDR1 and CDR2 (germline): MGHRA, YSYEKL. CDR3 size: 13 residues. V was shortened by 0 bases and J by 10 bases, with 10 bases between the two germline ends. The CDR3 DNA reads TGCGCCAGCAGCCAAGATGGCGCGGGGGAGCAGTTCTTC. Residues: CASSQDGAGEQFF.

CDR3 amino acids: CASSASGLEQFF. CDR3 bases: TGTGCCAGCAGCGCATCAGGTCTTGAGCAGTTCTTC. The V and J genes are TRBV7-2 and TRBJ2-1; D is uncertain. Trimming left V 5 bases short and J 9 bases short, with 11 bases between. The germline V gene encodes CDR1 SGHTA and CDR2 FQGNSA. This CDR3 has 12 residues.

The chain employs TRBV18 and TRBJ2-3; maybe TRBD2 (6 bases). CDR3 size: 16 residues. Trimming pared 0 bases from V and 2 bases from J, leaving 12 bases between. CDR1 and CDR2 from the germline V gene are KGHSH and LQKENI. The CDR3 DNA reads as TGTGCCAGCTCACCACCGCTCGGGAGTTTCACAGATACGCAGTATTTT. It is translated as CASSPPLGSFTDTQYF.

V is TRBV27 and J is TRBJ2-1; 9 positions agree with TRBD1. With 7 bases clipped from V and 9 bases from J, the junction kept 13 bases outside the gene matches. Germline values: CDR1 MNHEY, CDR2 SMNVEV (reference sequence). There are 15 residues in the CDR3. The CDR3 loop reads CASKFGTGLMGEQFF. DNA of the CDR3: TGTGCCAGCAAGTTTGGGACAGGGTTGATGGGTGAGCAGTTCTTC.

The genes are TRBV27 and TRBJ2-5; TRBD2 is a possible D gene (6 bases). The CDR3 length is 14 residues. Trimming took off 5 bases at V and 7 bases at J, with 17 bases between the two ends. Germline-derived CDR1 and CDR2 are MNHEY and SMNVEV (reference sequence). Written as DNA, the CDR3 is TGTGCCAGCAGTGGAGGAGGGCTGGTAGGGACCCAGTACTTC. Residues: CASSGGGLVGTQYF.

The genes are TRBV4-1 and TRBJ2-1, with D unresolved. CDR3 length: 16 amino acids. V lost 1 base, J lost 0 bases, and 10 bases lay in between. Per the germline V gene, CDR1 is MGHRA and CDR2 is YSYEKL. The CDR3 here is CASSQVTLSSYNEQFF. The CDR3 DNA reads as TGCGCCAGCAGCCAAGTGACTTTGAGCTCCTACAATGAGCAGTTCTTC.

This chain connects TRBV20-1 to TRBJ2-3; 9 bases line up with TRBD2. The CDR3 spans 13 residues. Germline V CDR1 and CDR2: DFQATT, SNEGSKA (reference sequence). The trim removed 3 bases at V and 6 bases at J, leaving 4 bases unmatched. In nucleotides, the CDR3 is TGCAGTGCTAGTGCGGGGGGGCTCGATACGCAGTATTTT. Its translation is CSASAGGLDTQYF.

This sequence joins TRBV27 and TRBJ1-2; TRBD1 matches 12 bases. J lost 3 bases, V lost 6 bases, and 8 bases had no gene match. Germline lookup yields CDR1 MNHEY and CDR2 SMNVEV (reference sequence). The CDR3 is made up of 16 amino acids. The CDR3 region has the DNA TGTGCCAGCAGATTCCGGGGACAGGGGGCTGACTATGGCTACACCTTC. Amino acid sequence: CASRFRGQGADYGYTF.

The chain joins TRBV5-5 to TRBJ2-5; 9 bases match TRBD1. Germline V gene lookup returns CDR1 SGHKS and CDR2 YYEKEE (reference sequence). The CDR3 is 15 amino acids. J gave up 4 bases and V 4 bases, and 8 bases lay outside the gene matches. Here the CDR3 reads CASSRPQGAGETQYF. The CDR3 nucleotides are TGTGCCAGCAGCCGACCACAGGGGGCAGGAGAGACCCAGTACTTC.

The chain recombines TRBV5-1 with TRBJ1-2, with TRBD1 matching over 8 bases. The ends lost 5 bases at V and 2 bases at J; junction bases unmatched: 2. CDR3 size: 13 residues. Per the germline V gene, CDR1 is SGHRS and CDR2 is YFSETQ. CDR3 residues: CASRTGDNYGYTF. DNA for the CDR3: TGCGCCAGCAGGACAGGGGACAACTATGGCTACACCTTC.

This clone was seen just once. In DNA, the CDR3 is TGCGCCAGCAGTGAGTCTAAGGGACTAGCTCACGAGCAGTACTTC. Encoded protein: CASSESKGLAHEQYF. The chain is built from TRBV10-1 and TRBJ2-7; 9 bases are shared with TRBD2. The J segment lost 5 bases and the V segment lost 0 bases, leaving 5 bases of the junction unmatched. The CDR3 runs 15 residues. Germline lookup yields CDR1 WNHNN and CDR2 SYGVQD (reference sequence).

This clone was picked up a small number of times. The V and J genes are TRBV21-1 and TRBJ2-3; TRBD2, the table's D call, lacks a check against the DNA. TRBV21-1 is deemed a pseudogene. There are 16 residues in the CDR3. CDR3 sequence reads: CASSTSSGSLGDTQYF. CDR3 DNA: TGTGCCAGCAGCACCTCTAGCGGGAGTTTGGGAGATACGCAGTATTTT.

The chain joins TRBV19 to TRBJ2-2, with D maybe TRBD1 (6 bases). Trimming pared 3 bases from V and 5 bases from J, leaving 13 bases between. The CDR3 contains 15 residues. CDR1 LNHDA and CDR2 SQIVND come from the germline V gene (reference sequence). CDR3 coding DNA: TGTGCCAGTAGTATGACCCGGACAGAAACCGGGGAGCTGTTTTTT. It yields the protein CASSMTRTETGELFF.

The chain has TRBV6-8 and TRBJ1-3; D is undetermined. The CDR3 consists of 13 residues. The germline V gene has CDR1 MNHGY and CDR2 SAAAGT. The V and J ends lost 2 bases and 2 bases respectively, with 4 bases between them. The CDR3 nucleotides are TGTGCCAGCAGTTACCCCACTGGAAACACCATATATTTT. It translates to CASSYPTGNTIYF.